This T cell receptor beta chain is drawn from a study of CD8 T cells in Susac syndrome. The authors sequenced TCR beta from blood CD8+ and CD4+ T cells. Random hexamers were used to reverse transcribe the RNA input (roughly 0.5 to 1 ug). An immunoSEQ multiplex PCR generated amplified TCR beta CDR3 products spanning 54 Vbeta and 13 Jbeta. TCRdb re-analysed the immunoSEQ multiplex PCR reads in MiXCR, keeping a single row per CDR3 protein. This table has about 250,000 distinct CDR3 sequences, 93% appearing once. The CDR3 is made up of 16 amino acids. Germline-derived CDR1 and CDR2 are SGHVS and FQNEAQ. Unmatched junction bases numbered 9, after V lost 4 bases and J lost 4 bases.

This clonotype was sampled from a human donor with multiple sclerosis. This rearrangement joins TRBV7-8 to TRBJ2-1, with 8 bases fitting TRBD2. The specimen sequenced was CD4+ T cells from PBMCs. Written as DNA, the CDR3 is TGTGCCAGCAGCTCACGGGCGGGAGGCCAGTACAATGAGCAGTTCTTC. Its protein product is CASSSRAGGQYNEQFF.